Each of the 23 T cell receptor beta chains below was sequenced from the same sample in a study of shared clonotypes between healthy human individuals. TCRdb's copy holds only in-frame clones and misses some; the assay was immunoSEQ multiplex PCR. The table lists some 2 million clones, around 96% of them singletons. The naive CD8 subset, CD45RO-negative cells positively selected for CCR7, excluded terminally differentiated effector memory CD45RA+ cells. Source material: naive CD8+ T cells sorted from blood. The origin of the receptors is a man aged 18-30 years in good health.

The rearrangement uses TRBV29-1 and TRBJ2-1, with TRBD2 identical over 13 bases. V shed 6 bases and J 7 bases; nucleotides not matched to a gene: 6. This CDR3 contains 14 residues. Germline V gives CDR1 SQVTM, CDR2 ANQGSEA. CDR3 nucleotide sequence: TGCAGCGTATTGGGACTAGCGGGATATAATGAGCAGTTCTTC. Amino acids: CSVLGLAGYNEQFF.

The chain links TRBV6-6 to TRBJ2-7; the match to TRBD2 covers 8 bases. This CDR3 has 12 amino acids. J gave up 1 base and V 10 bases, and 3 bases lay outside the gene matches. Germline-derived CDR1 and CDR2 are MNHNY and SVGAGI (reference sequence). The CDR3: CATGTRSYEQYF. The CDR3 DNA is TGTGCCACCGGGACTAGGTCCTACGAGCAGTACTTC.

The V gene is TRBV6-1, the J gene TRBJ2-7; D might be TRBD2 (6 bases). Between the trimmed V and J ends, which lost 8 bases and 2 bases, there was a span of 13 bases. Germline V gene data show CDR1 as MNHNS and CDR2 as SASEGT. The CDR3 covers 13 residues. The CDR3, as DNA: TGTGCCAGCGAGGACTGGGAGGCCTACGAGCAGTACTTC. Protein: CASEDWEAYEQYF.

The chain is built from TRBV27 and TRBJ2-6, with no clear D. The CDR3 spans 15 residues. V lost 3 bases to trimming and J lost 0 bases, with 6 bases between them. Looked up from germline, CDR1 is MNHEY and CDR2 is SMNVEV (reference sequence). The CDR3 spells CASSFIFSGANVLTF. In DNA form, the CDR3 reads TGTGCCAGCAGTTTCATTTTCTCTGGGGCCAACGTCCTGACTTTC. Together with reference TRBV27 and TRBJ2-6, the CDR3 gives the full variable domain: EAQVTQNPRYLITVTGKKLTVTCSQNMNHEYMSWYRQDPGLGLRQIYYSMNVEVTDKGDVPEGYKVSRKEKRNFPLILESPSPNQTSLYFCASSFIFSGANVLTFGAGSRLTVL.

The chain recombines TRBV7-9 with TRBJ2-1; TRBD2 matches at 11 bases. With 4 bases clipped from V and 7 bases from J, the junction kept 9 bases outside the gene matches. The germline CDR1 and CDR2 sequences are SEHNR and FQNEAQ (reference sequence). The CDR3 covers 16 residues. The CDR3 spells CASSSLLAGERNEQFF. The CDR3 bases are TGTGCCAGCAGCTCTTTACTAGCGGGAGAGCGGAATGAGCAGTTCTTC.

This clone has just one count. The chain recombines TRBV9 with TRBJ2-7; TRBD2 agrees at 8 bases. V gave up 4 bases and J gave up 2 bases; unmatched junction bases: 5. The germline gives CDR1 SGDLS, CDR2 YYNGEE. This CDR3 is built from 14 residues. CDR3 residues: CASSTYGGAYEQYF. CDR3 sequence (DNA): TGTGCCAGCAGCACATACGGGGGGGCCTACGAGCAGTACTTC. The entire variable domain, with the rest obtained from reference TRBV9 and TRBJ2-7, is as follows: DSGVTQTPKHLITATGQRVTLRCSPRSGDLSVYWYQQSLDQGLQFLIQYYNGEERAKGNILERFSAQQFPDLHSELNLSSLELGDSALYFCASSTYGGAYEQYFGPGTRLTVT.

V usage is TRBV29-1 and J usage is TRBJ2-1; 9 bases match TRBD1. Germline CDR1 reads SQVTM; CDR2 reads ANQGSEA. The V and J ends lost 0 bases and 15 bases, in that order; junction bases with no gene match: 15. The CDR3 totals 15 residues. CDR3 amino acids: CSVEDYDRGYVVGFF. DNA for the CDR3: TGCAGCGTTGAAGACTATGACAGGGGGTATGTTGTGGGGTTCTTC.

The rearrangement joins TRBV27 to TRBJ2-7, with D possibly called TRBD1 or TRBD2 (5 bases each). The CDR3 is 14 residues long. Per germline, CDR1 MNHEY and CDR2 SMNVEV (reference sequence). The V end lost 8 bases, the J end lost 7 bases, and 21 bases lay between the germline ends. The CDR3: CASGHRDARLEQYF. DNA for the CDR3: TGTGCCAGCGGTCACCGGGACGCTAGGCTGGAGCAGTACTTC.

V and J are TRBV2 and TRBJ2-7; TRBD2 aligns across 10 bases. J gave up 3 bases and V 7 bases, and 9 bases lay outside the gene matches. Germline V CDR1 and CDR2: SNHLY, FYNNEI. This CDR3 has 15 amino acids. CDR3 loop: CASIPGLAGGYEQYF. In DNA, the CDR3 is TGTGCCAGCATCCCGGGGTTAGCGGGAGGCTACGAGCAGTACTTC. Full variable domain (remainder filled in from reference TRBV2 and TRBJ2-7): EPEVTQTPSHQVTQMGQEVILRCVPISNHLYFYWYRQILGQKVEFLVSFYNNEISEKSEIFDDQFSVERPDGSNFTLKIRSTKLEDSAMYFCASIPGLAGGYEQYFGPGTRLTVT.

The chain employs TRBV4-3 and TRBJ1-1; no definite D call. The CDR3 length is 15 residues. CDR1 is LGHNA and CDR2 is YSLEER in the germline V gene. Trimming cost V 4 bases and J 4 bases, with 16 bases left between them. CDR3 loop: CASSPGSFAGTEAFF. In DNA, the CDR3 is TGCGCCAGCAGCCCAGGATCCTTTGCCGGCACTGAAGCTTTCTTT.

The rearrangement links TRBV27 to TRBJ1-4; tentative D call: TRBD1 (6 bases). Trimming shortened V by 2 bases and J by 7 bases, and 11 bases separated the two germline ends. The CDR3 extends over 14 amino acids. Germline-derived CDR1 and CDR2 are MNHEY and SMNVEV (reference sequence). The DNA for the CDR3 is TGTGCCAGCAGTTTACGGGGGCGCGGTGAAAAACTGTTTTTT. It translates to CASSLRGRGEKLFF.

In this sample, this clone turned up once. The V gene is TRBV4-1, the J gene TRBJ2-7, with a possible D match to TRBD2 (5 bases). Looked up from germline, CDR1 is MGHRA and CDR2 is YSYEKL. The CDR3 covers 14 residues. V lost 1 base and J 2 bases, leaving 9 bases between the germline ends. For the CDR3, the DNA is TGCGCCAGCAGCCAAGCCGCCGGGACCTACGAGCAGTACTTC. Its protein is CASSQAAGTYEQYF.

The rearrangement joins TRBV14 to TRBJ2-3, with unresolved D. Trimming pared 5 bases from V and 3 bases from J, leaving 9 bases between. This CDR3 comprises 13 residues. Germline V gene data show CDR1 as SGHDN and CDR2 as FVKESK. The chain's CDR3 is CASSYETTDTQYF. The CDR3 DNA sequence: TGTGCCAGCAGCTATGAGACTACAGATACGCAGTATTTT. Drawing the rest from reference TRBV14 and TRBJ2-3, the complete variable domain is EAGVTQFPSHSVIEKGQTVTLRCDPISGHDNLYWYRRVMGKEIKFLLHFVKESKQDESGMPNNRFLAERTGGTYSTLKVQPAELEDSGVYFCASSYETTDTQYFGPGTRLTVL.

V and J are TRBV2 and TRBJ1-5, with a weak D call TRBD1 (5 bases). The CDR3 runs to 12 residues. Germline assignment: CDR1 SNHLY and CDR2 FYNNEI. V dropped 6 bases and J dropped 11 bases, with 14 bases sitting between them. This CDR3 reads CASSMVGRAQHF. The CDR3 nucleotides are TGTGCCAGCAGCATGGTGGGCAGGGCCCAGCATTTT.

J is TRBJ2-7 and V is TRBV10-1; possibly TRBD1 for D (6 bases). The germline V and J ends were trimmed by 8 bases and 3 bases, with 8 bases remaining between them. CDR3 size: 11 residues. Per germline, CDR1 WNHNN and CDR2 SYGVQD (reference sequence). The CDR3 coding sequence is TGCGCCAGCGGGGACAACTACGAGCAGTACTTC. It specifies CASGDNYEQYF.

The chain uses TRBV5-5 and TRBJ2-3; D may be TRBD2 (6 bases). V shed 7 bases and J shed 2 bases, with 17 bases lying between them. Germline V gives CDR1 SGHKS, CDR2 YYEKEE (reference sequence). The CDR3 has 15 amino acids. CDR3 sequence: CASLAGLAYTDTQYF. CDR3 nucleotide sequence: TGTGCCAGCCTTGCAGGGCTAGCGTACACAGATACGCAGTATTTT.

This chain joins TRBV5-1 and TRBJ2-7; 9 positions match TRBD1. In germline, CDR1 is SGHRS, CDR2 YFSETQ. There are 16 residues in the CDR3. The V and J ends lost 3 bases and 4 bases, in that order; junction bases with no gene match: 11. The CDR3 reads CASSSGQGLEVYEQYF. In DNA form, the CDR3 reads TGCGCCAGCAGCTCGGGACAGGGCCTTGAGGTATACGAGCAGTACTTC.

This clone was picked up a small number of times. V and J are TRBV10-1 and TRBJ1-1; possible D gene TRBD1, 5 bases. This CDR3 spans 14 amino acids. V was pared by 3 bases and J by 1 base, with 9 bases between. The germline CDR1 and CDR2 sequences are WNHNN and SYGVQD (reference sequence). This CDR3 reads CASSDGGTNTEAFF. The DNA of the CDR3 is TGCGCCAGCAGTGACGGGGGGACGAACACTGAAGCTTTCTTT.

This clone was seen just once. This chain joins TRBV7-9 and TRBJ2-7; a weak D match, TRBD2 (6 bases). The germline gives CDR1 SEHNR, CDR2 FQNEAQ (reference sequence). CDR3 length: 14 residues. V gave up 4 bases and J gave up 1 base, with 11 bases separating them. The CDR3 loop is CASSSFRESYEQYF. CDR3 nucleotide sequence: TGTGCCAGCAGCTCATTCCGGGAGTCCTACGAGCAGTACTTC.

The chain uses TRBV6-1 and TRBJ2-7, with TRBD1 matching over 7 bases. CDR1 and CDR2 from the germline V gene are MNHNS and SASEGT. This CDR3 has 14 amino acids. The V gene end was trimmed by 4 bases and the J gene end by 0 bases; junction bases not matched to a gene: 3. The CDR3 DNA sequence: TGTGCCAGCAGTGCGGGACAGAGCTCCTACGAGCAGTACTTC. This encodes CASSAGQSSYEQYF.

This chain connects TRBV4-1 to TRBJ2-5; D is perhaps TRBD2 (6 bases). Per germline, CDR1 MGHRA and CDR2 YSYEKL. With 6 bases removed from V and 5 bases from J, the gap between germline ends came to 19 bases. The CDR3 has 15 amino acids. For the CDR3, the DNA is TGCGCCAGCAGTCTAACTAGTGGGGGGAAGGAGACCCAGTACTTC. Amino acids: CASSLTSGGKETQYF.

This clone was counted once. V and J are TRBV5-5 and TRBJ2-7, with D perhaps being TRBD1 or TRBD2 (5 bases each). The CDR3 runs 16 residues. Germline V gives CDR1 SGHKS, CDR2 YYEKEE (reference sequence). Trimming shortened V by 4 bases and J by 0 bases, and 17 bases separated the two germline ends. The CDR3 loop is CASSPWGSGSSYEQYF. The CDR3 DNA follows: TGTGCCAGCAGCCCCTGGGGTTCAGGGAGCTCCTACGAGCAGTACTTC.

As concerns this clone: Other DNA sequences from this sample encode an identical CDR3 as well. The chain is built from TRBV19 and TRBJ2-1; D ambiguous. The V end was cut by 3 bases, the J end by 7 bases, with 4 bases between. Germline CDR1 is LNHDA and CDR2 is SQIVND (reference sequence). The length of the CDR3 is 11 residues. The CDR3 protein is CASSMVNEQFF. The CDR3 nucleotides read TGTGCCAGTAGTATGGTAAATGAGCAGTTCTTC.